This T cell receptor beta chain derives from a study of blood T cell repertoires in COVID-19. TCRdb's table, derived via immunoSEQ multiplex PCR, lists solely in-frame clones and lacks some. Seen here are roughly 100,000 clones, 79% observed once, and the top ten hold 15% to 20%. V was pared by 5 bases and J by 7 bases, with 8 bases of the junction left unmatched. This CDR3 spans 14 amino acids. From germline, CDR1 is MNHEY and CDR2 SVGEGT. The sequenced sample consisted of peripheral blood. The TCR originated in a woman aged 80 or over with active or convalescent COVID-19. The V call is TRBV6-2 or TRBV6-3, the J call TRBJ1-2, with 9 bases lining up with TRBD1. The CDR3 nucleotides read TGTGCCAGCAGTCAACAGGGGGCAATGAGTGGCTACACCTTC. Protein: CASSQQGAMSGYTF.